These 31 T cell receptor beta chains originate from one sample sequenced in a study of T cell repertoires in cytomegalovirus infection. A single record per CDR3 protein comes from TCRdb applying MiXCR to the reads. There are roughly 500,000 distinct CDR3 sequences in the sample; around 11% occur only once, and roughly 10% lies in the top ten. Sequenced: PBMCs. These receptors came from a human donor in good health (CMV status not recorded). Some clones in this sample may be carry-over from other donors' samples.

The chain employs TRBV18 and TRBJ2-1, with 7 bases matching TRBD1. Germline trimming cut 4 bases from V and 5 bases from J; bases unmatched to any gene: 2. CDR3 length: 13 amino acids. The germline V gene encodes CDR1 KGHSH and CDR2 LQKENI. The CDR3 DNA follows: TGTGCCAGCTCACGGGGGACAGACAATGAGCAGTTCTTC. Translation: CASSRGTDNEQFF.

The sample holds a few counts of this clonotype. The rearrangement uses TRBV28 and TRBJ2-1, with 9 bases lining up with TRBD2. CDR3 size: 17 residues. V gave up 2 bases and J gave up 4 bases; unmatched junction bases: 9. Germline assignment: CDR1 MDHEN and CDR2 SYDVKM. CDR3 loop: CASSLRIAGVPYNEQFF. Written as DNA, the CDR3 is TGTGCCAGCAGTTTAAGAATAGCGGGAGTCCCATACAATGAGCAGTTCTTC.

The chain uses TRBV5-5 and TRBJ2-3; 11 nucleotides line up with TRBD2. This CDR3 has 15 amino acids. Germline loops: CDR1 SGHKS, CDR2 YYEKEE (reference sequence). V lost 2 bases and J lost 4; bases outside the gene matches: 3. The CDR3 DNA sequence: TGTGCCAGCAGCTTTAGCGGGGGGGTGGCAGATACGCAGTATTTT. Protein product: CASSFSGGVADTQYF. The full variable domain, its missing parts supplied by reference TRBV5-5 and TRBJ2-3, is DAGVTQSPTHLIKTRGQQVTLRCSPISGHKSVSWYQQVLGQGPQFIFQYYEKEERGRGNFPDRFSARQFPNYSSELNVNALLLGDSALYLCASSFSGGVADTQYFGPGTRLTVL.

The chain employs TRBV25-1 and TRBJ1-1; D unclear. CDR3 size: 13 residues. V lost 0 bases and J 3 bases, leaving 5 bases between the germline ends. Germline CDR1 reads MGHDK; CDR2 reads SYGVNS. CDR3 coding DNA: TGTGCCAGCAGTGAATATCCAGACACTGAAGCTTTCTTT. It translates to CASSEYPDTEAFF. The whole variable domain, remainder taken from reference TRBV25-1 and TRBJ1-1, is EADIYQTPRYLVIGTGKKITLECSQTMGHDKMYWYQQDPGMELHLIHYSYGVNSTEKGDLSSESTVSRIRTEHFPLTLESARPSHTSQYLCASSEYPDTEAFFGQGTRLTVV.

This clonotype showed up just once. The chain recombines TRBV7-2 with TRBJ2-1; D is undetermined. Trimming removed 5 bases at V and 9 bases at J, with 11 bases between. CDR3 length: 12 residues. The germline CDR1 and CDR2 sequences are SGHTA and FQGNSA. CDR3 sequence reads: CASSPKVSEQFF. The CDR3 DNA sequence: TGTGCCAGCAGCCCGAAGGTGAGTGAGCAGTTCTTC.

Many counts were recorded for this clonotype. V and J are TRBV5-6 and TRBJ2-3, with a weak D call TRBD2 (6 bases). The CDR3 totals 19 residues. Germline V gene lookup returns CDR1 SGHDT and CDR2 YYEEEE. Between the trimmed V and J ends, which lost 3 bases and 0 bases, there was a span of 23 bases. CDR3 nucleotides: TGTGCCAGCAGCTCCGGGACTCGACGTGACAACCCTAGCACAGATACGCAGTATTTT. It translates to CASSSGTRRDNPSTDTQYF.

About this clonotype itself: The junction and the germline gene differ at one end; a read error may be behind it. V is TRBV7-9 and J is TRBJ2-2; 10 bases are shared with TRBD2. The germline V gene encodes CDR1 SEHNR and CDR2 FQNEAQ (reference sequence). The CDR3 has 16 residues. CDR3: CASSPGLALNTGELFF. The CDR3 region has the DNA TGTGCTAGCAGCCCGGGACTAGCGTTGAACACCGGGGAGCTGTTTTTT.

The V and J genes are TRBV5-1 and TRBJ1-6, with TRBD1 matching over 10 bases. V was pared by 4 bases and J by 0 bases, with 1 base of the junction left unmatched. This CDR3 spans 16 amino acids. The V gene's germline CDR1 is SGHRS and CDR2 YFSETQ. As DNA, the CDR3 is TGCGCCAGCAGCCGGACAGGGGGCTCCTATAATTCACCCCTCCACTTT. As protein: CASSRTGGSYNSPLHF.

In this sample, this clonotype turned up many times. The V and J genes are TRBV4-1 and TRBJ2-7, with unresolved D. CDR3 length equals 16 residues. V was cut by 0 bases and J by 0 bases, with 12 bases left in between. Germline V CDR1 and CDR2: MGHRA, YSYEKL. CDR3 in amino acids: CASSQDFGSLSYEQYF. In DNA, the CDR3 is TGCGCCAGCAGCCAAGATTTCGGCAGTCTCTCCTACGAGCAGTACTTC.

J is TRBJ2-1 and V is TRBV7-3, with 15 bases matching TRBD2. This CDR3 has 17 amino acids. Losses at the gene ends were 5 bases for V and 4 bases for J; bases not matched to a gene: 6. Germline V gives CDR1 SGHTA, CDR2 FQGTGA. DNA for the CDR3: TGTGCCAGCAGCCAAGGACTAGCGGGGGGGAAGTACAATGAGCAGTTCTTC. Residues: CASSQGLAGGKYNEQFF.

In its sample, this clonotype was seen many times. This chain connects TRBV10-3 to TRBJ2-1; TRBD1 might be the D (5 bases). The CDR3 has 16 residues. V was pared by 0 bases and J by 5 bases, with 14 bases between. Germline V lookup: CDR1 ENHRY, CDR2 SYGVKD. CDR3 bases: TGTGCCATCAGTGAGTCCCCCGGACAAAATAACAATGAGCAGTTCTTC. Protein: CAISESPGQNNNEQFF.

The table lists this clonotype with many counts. The chain links TRBV11-2 to TRBJ2-5, with D tentatively TRBD2 (6 bases). The germline V and J ends were trimmed by 0 bases and 1 base, with 15 bases remaining between them. This CDR3 is built from 17 residues. Germline V CDR1 and CDR2: SGHAT, FQNNGV. The CDR3 sequence is CASSLDGRPGLQETQYF. CDR3 coding DNA: TGTGCCAGCAGCTTAGATGGTCGTCCGGGACTCCAAGAGACCCAGTACTTC.

The chain couples TRBV6-5 to TRBJ1-1; no clear D. Trimming left V 7 bases short and J 0 bases short, with 9 bases between. CDR1 and CDR2 from the germline V gene are MNHEY and SVGAGI. There are 13 residues in the CDR3. DNA of the CDR3: TGTGCCAGCACCAGATCTATGAACACTGAAGCTTTCTTT. Encoded protein: CASTRSMNTEAFF.

This clonotype was detected many times. The rearrangement uses TRBV7-8 and TRBJ2-7, with D perhaps TRBD2 (6 bases). Germline CDR1 reads SGHVS; CDR2 reads FQNEAQ. This CDR3 has 15 amino acids. V lost 3 bases, J lost 1 base, and 13 bases lay in between. The DNA of the CDR3 is TGTGCCAGCAGCTTGGTCTTGGGACTTTCCTACGAGCAGTACTTC. This gives the protein CASSLVLGLSYEQYF.

A note on this clonotype: Just one base apart from a much larger clone, this may be a read error. This chain joins TRBV2 and TRBJ1-4; the D gene is possibly TRBD1 (6 bases). The germline V gene has CDR1 SNHLY and CDR2 FYNNEI. This CDR3 comprises 14 residues. CDR3 amino acids: CVSSEGGFAEKLFF. For the CDR3, the DNA is TGTGTCAGCAGTGAAGGGGGGTTCGCCGAAAAACTGTTTTTT.

The V call is TRBV3-1, the J call TRBJ2-7; 10 bases fit TRBD1. Germline V gene data show CDR1 as LGHDT and CDR2 as YNNKEL (reference sequence). The trim removed 4 bases at V and 7 bases at J, leaving 10 bases unmatched. The CDR3 runs to 15 residues. Written as DNA, the CDR3 is TGTGCCAGCAGCCCAGAACTGAGGACAGGGGGAGAGCAGTACTTC. Its translation: CASSPELRTGGEQYF.

This clonotype came up many times. The chain couples TRBV6-1 to TRBJ2-7, with 7 bases matching TRBD1. Germline V CDR1 and CDR2: MNHNS, SASEGT. The junction had 9 bases not matched to a gene; V was cut back by 10 bases and J by 3 bases. The CDR3 runs 13 residues. CDR3 sequence: CATLGPGGYEQYF. The CDR3 DNA follows: TGTGCCACCCTCGGGCCAGGGGGCTACGAGCAGTACTTC.

The sample holds a few counts of this clonotype. The J gene is TRBJ2-5, the V gene TRBV6-2 or TRBV6-3; 13 bases fit TRBD2. The CDR3 is made up of 17 amino acids. Germline trimming cut 5 bases from V and 5 bases from J; bases unmatched to any gene: 11. The germline gives CDR1 MNHEY, CDR2 SVGEGT. This CDR3 is CASSQHWTSGSGETQYF. CDR3 in DNA: TGTGCCAGCAGTCAACACTGGACTAGCGGGAGCGGTGAGACCCAGTACTTC.

This clonotype was counted many times. V gene TRBV7-9 combines with J gene TRBJ1-1, with D unresolved. CDR1 and CDR2 (germline): SEHNR, FQNEAQ (reference sequence). V was shortened by 6 bases and J by 0 bases, with 8 bases between the two germline ends. The CDR3 covers 13 residues. DNA for the CDR3: TGTGCCAGCAGGCAAGACGTGAACACTGAAGCTTTCTTT. This gives the protein CASRQDVNTEAFF.

This clonotype came up many times. CDR3 coding DNA: TGTGCCAGCAGCTTCACTAGCGGGAGGGGGGAGACCCAGTACTTC. Its translation: CASSFTSGRGETQYF. The chain has TRBV7-2 and TRBJ2-5; 13 bases map to TRBD2. The V segment lost 3 bases and the J segment 5 bases; nucleotides outside the gene matches: 3. Germline V lookup: CDR1 SGHTA, CDR2 FQGNSA. The CDR3 has 15 amino acids. Full variable domain (remainder filled in from reference TRBV7-2 and TRBJ2-5): GAGVSQSPSNKVTEKGKDVELRCDPISGHTALYWYRQSLGQGLEFLIYFQGNSAPDKSGLPSDRFSAERTGGSVSTLTIQRTQQEDSAVYLCASSFTSGRGETQYFGPGTRLLVL.

In its sample, this clonotype was seen many times. This sequence joins TRBV10-3 and TRBJ1-4; a possible D gene is TRBD1 (5 bases). The CDR3 contains 14 residues. CDR1 and CDR2 (germline): ENHRY, SYGVKD. V shed 1 base and J shed 6 bases, with 9 bases lying between them. The CDR3 nucleotides are TGTGCCATCAGTGAGTGGGGGGGAGATGAAAAACTGTTTTTT. Translated, it gives CAISEWGGDEKLFF.

This clonotype was seen at least ten times. The chain has TRBV7-8 and TRBJ2-1, with TRBD1 identical over 10 bases. The CDR3 runs 17 residues. V gave up 4 bases and J gave up 14 bases; unmatched junction bases: 20. Germline V CDR1 and CDR2: SGHVS, FQNEAQ. CDR3 nucleotides: TGTGCCAGCAGCTCCGCGACAGGGGGCTCCGGGGCTAGTTTGGAGTTCTTC. Translation: CASSSATGGSGASLEFF.

This clonotype was observed at least ten times. The chain has TRBV20-1 and TRBJ1-5; D may be TRBD1 (6 bases). CDR3 length: 15 amino acids. Germline CDR1 is DFQATT and CDR2 is SNEGSKA (reference sequence). Trimming removed 0 bases at V and 1 base at J, with 10 bases between. The CDR3 bases are TGCAGTGCTAGAGAAGACAGGTACAGCAATCAGCCCCAGCATTTT. Protein sequence: CSAREDRYSNQPQHF.

The chain combines TRBV5-1 with TRBJ2-1, with no clear D. With 0 bases removed from V and 0 bases from J, the gap between germline ends came to 7 bases. CDR1 and CDR2 from the germline V gene are SGHRS and YFSETQ. The CDR3 is 15 residues long. The CDR3 DNA sequence: TGCGCCAGCAGCTTGGCGACTGGCTCCTACAATGAGCAGTTCTTC. Its protein is CASSLATGSYNEQFF.

The CDR3 here is CASSFQGTAYGYTF. For the CDR3, the DNA is TGTGCCAGCAGTTTCCAAGGGACAGCCTATGGCTACACCTTC. The chain employs TRBV12-3 or TRBV12-4 and TRBJ1-2; 7 bases agree with TRBD1. V lost 3 bases to trimming and J lost 4 bases; unmatched junction nucleotides: 5. The CDR3 extends over 14 amino acids.

The V call is TRBV18, the J call TRBJ1-6; TRBD1 matches at 7 bases. The germline gives CDR1 KGHSH, CDR2 LQKENI. V gave up 0 bases and J gave up 7 bases; unmatched junction bases: 3. This CDR3 is built from 15 residues. DNA of the CDR3: TGTGCCAGCTCACCACCGGGACAGACGAATTCACCCCTCCACTTT. This translates into CASSPPGQTNSPLHF.

Many counts were recorded for this clonotype. The chain has TRBV5-8 and TRBJ1-2, with D possibly TRBD1 on 6 matching bases. Trimming cost V 5 bases and J 4 bases, with 15 bases left between them. The CDR3 spans 14 residues. Germline V gene data show CDR1 as SGHTS and CDR2 as YDEGEE. Here the CDR3 DNA reads TGTGCCAGCAGTATTACAGGGTTGGGCTATGGCTACACCTTC. Translation: CASSITGLGYGYTF.

This clonotype was counted at least ten times. The V and J genes are TRBV18 and TRBJ2-3, with D maybe TRBD1 (6 bases). V lost 1 base and J 2 bases, leaving 13 bases between the germline ends. Germline V gene lookup returns CDR1 KGHSH and CDR2 LQKENI. The CDR3 has 16 residues. The CDR3 loop reads CASSPLPGQFTDTQYF. The CDR3 DNA follows: TGTGCCAGCTCACCACTTCCGGGACAATTCACAGATACGCAGTATTTT.

This clonotype was recorded many times. This chain uses TRBV6-6 with TRBJ2-5; maybe TRBD2 (5 bases). The CDR3 loop spans 14 amino acids. Trimming took 7 bases from V and 1 from J, leaving 13 bases between them. From germline, CDR1 is MNHNY and CDR2 SVGAGI (reference sequence). The CDR3 nucleotides are TGTGCCAGCACCGCTGGCGGGCTCCAAGAGACCCAGTACTTC. This translates into CASTAGGLQETQYF.

This chain uses TRBV19 with TRBJ1-5, with TRBD1 identical over 7 bases. In germline, CDR1 is LNHDA, CDR2 SQIVND (reference sequence). The CDR3 totals 16 residues. V lost 10 bases and J lost 4; bases outside the gene matches: 16. The DNA for the CDR3 is TGTGCCACCACATCACAGGGGACTCATCGGAATCAGCCCCAGCATTTT. It translates to CATTSQGTHRNQPQHF.

This clonotype was detected many times. V and J are TRBV27 and TRBJ2-3; D is possibly TRBD1 or TRBD2 (5 bases each). V shed 5 bases and J shed 0 bases, with 12 bases lying between them. The CDR3 is 15 residues long. The germline V gene has CDR1 MNHEY and CDR2 SMNVEV (reference sequence). The CDR3, as DNA: TGTGCCAGCAGTCCTACCTGGGGGAGCACAGATACGCAGTATTTT. As protein: CASSPTWGSTDTQYF.